The 27 T cell receptor beta chains below all came from one sample that was sequenced in a study of identical twins (dated by TCRdb to between 2015 and 2016). The library was made by 5' RACE. Sequencing took place on an Illumina HiSeq 2000. TCRdb's own reprocessing of the public reads used fastp at Q25 and MiXCR and kept productive beta chains. Rows merge per CDR3 protein into single entries with the most common DNA and genes. The sample table shows hundreds of thousands of distinct CDR3 sequences, and over 5% are seen once. The ten largest clones capture about 2% of the sample. The sequenced sample consisted of naive T cells sorted from blood. The cell subset or site label of this sample denotes: cells isolated with a human naive T-cell isolation kit. The receptors derive from a man between 18 and 35 years old in good health.

V usage is TRBV6-2 or TRBV6-3 and J usage is TRBJ1-5, with D perhaps matching TRBD1 (6 bases). Germline CDR1 MNHEY, CDR2 SVGEGT. The CDR3 is 14 residues long. V was pared by 4 bases and J by 6 bases, with 13 bases between. The chain's CDR3 is CASSSRDNSQPQHF. In DNA form, the CDR3 reads TGTGCCAGCAGTTCGCGGGACAATAGTCAGCCCCAGCATTTT.

The chain employs TRBV4-1 and TRBJ2-3; no clear D. The CDR3 has 12 amino acids. Germline values: CDR1 MGHRA, CDR2 YSYEKL. V was shortened by 1 base and J by 8 bases, with 7 bases between the two germline ends. DNA of the CDR3: TGCGCCAGCAGCCAAGGGAACCCTACGCAGTATTTT. It codes for CASSQGNPTQYF.

This rearrangement joins TRBV12-3 or TRBV12-4 to TRBJ1-5; 8 bases line up with TRBD1. The CDR3 length is 14 residues. After removal of 6 bases from V and 6 bases from J, the junction contained 7 bases not matched to a gene. The CDR3 reads CASRGTGGSQPQHF. The DNA of the CDR3 is TGTGCCAGCAGGGGAACAGGGGGTAGTCAGCCCCAGCATTTT.

A few counts support this clonotype. The chain employs TRBV29-1 and TRBJ2-6; weak D call: TRBD2 (6 bases). This CDR3 is 13 amino acids long. Germline values: CDR1 SQVTM, CDR2 ANQGSEA. Trimming took 6 bases from V and 2 from J, leaving 8 bases between them. In DNA, the CDR3 is TGCAGCGTCCGCGGGGCTGGGGCCAACGTCCTGACTTTC. Its translation is CSVRGAGANVLTF.

A few counts support this clonotype. J is TRBJ2-1 and V is TRBV9, with 15 bases matching TRBD2. With V trimmed by 1 base and J by 0 bases, 11 bases remained unmatched. The CDR3 is 21 amino acids. CDR1 is SGDLS, CDR2 YYNGEE, per germline. CDR3 DNA: TGTGCCAGCAGCGTACCGGCGGCCGGGACTAGCGGGAGGAGCTCCTACAATGAGCAGTTCTTC. This translates into CASSVPAAGTSGRSSYNEQFF.

This clonotype has a count of ten or more. This chain connects TRBV12-3 or TRBV12-4 to TRBJ2-4; TRBD2 matches at 16 bases. CDR3 size: 16 residues. J lost 8 bases, V lost 5 bases, and 6 bases had no gene match. The CDR3 sequence: CASSLGLAGGGDIQYF. The CDR3 region has the DNA TGTGCCAGCAGTCTGGGACTAGCGGGAGGGGGTGACATTCAGTACTTC.

The rearrangement uses TRBV27 and TRBJ2-6; D possibly corresponds to TRBD1 (6 bases). Germline values: CDR1 MNHEY, CDR2 SMNVEV (reference sequence). The V and J ends lost 6 bases and 0 bases respectively, with 18 bases between them. This CDR3 has 18 residues. The CDR3 reads CASSSHARGRSGANVLTF. CDR3 nucleotide sequence: TGTGCCAGCAGCTCCCATGCCAGGGGACGCTCTGGGGCCAACGTCCTGACTTTC.

This clonotype occurred many times. The genes are TRBV6-1 and TRBJ1-6; D remains ambiguous. This CDR3 comprises 14 residues. Germline-derived CDR1 and CDR2 are MNHNS and SASEGT. Between the trimmed V and J ends, which lost 8 bases and 0 bases, there was a span of 8 bases. The CDR3 reads CASGGSSYNSPLHF. The CDR3 nucleotides read TGTGCCAGCGGCGGCAGCTCCTATAATTCACCCCTCCACTTT.

The table lists this clonotype with a few counts. The chain recombines TRBV4-1 with TRBJ1-6; D might be TRBD1 (5 bases). Trimming pared 1 base from V and 9 bases from J, leaving 16 bases between. The CDR3 covers 16 residues. CDR1 MGHRA and CDR2 YSYEKL come from the germline V gene. The CDR3 coding sequence is TGCGCCAGCAGCCAAGTTGAAGGGGACCGGGCTTCACCCCTCCACTTT. It is translated as CASSQVEGDRASPLHF.

Many counts were recorded for this clonotype. The chain carries TRBV29-1 and TRBJ1-1; unclear D gene. Per germline, CDR1 SQVTM and CDR2 ANQGSEA. V shed 1 base and J shed 4 bases, with 4 bases lying between them. The CDR3 loop spans 11 amino acids. The CDR3 reads CSVEGVTEAFF. CDR3 in DNA: TGCAGCGTTGAAGGGGTCACTGAAGCTTTCTTT.

This clonotype was picked up many times. V usage is TRBV12-3 or TRBV12-4 and J usage is TRBJ1-1; no definite D call. Trimming took 8 bases from V and 6 from J, leaving 13 bases between them. CDR3 length equals 12 residues. CDR3 in amino acids: CASPTASAEAFF. CDR3 DNA sequence: TGTGCCAGCCCTACAGCATCTGCTGAAGCTTTCTTT.

This clonotype came up many times. The chain uses TRBV15 and TRBJ2-7; 12 nucleotides line up with TRBD2. CDR3 length equals 16 residues. J lost 0 bases, V lost 1 base, and 1 base had no gene match. The germline V gene has CDR1 LNHNV and CDR2 YYDKDF (reference sequence). The chain's CDR3 is CATSRGTSGTSYEQYV. The DNA for the CDR3 is TGTGCCACCAGCAGAGGGACTAGCGGGACCTCCTACGAGCAGTACGTC.

This clonotype appeared a few times. The chain couples TRBV24-1 to TRBJ2-3; D could derive from TRBD1 or TRBD2 (5 bases each). The CDR3 runs to 15 residues. Trimming shortened V by 1 base and J by 0 bases, and 7 bases separated the two germline ends. In germline, CDR1 is KGHDR, CDR2 SFDVKD. The chain's CDR3 is CATSDFRDSTDTQYF. In nucleotides, the CDR3 is TGTGCCACCAGTGATTTCAGGGACAGCACAGATACGCAGTATTTT.

The chain employs TRBV27 and TRBJ2-7; D gene uncertain. This CDR3 comprises 12 residues. V was clipped by 4 bases and J by 6 bases, with 10 bases between them. Germline V gene data show CDR1 as MNHEY and CDR2 as SMNVEV (reference sequence). In DNA form, the CDR3 reads TGTGCCAGCAGTTCCCGACTGGCCGAGCAGTACTTC. Encoded protein: CASSSRLAEQYF.

J is TRBJ2-1 and V is TRBV24-1, with D unclear. V lost 12 bases and J lost 8, with 19 bases in between. CDR1 is KGHDR and CDR2 is SFDVKD in the germline V gene. CDR3 size: 13 residues. The CDR3 nucleotides read TGTGCCCCCGAACTTAGGGTATTAGATGAGCAGTTCTTC. Protein sequence: CAPELRVLDEQFF.

This sequence joins TRBV6-1 and TRBJ2-7; 7 bases are shared with TRBD1. The V and J ends lost 2 bases and 1 base, in that order; junction bases with no gene match: 5. The CDR3 totals 15 residues. Germline CDR1 is MNHNS and CDR2 is SASEGT. The CDR3: CASSEPGQPSYEQYV. The CDR3 bases are TGTGCCAGCAGTGAACCGGGACAGCCTTCCTACGAGCAGTACGTC.

The sample holds many counts of this clonotype. V gene TRBV28 combines with J gene TRBJ2-2; D is ambiguous. The CDR3 contains 15 residues. Germline values: CDR1 MDHEN, CDR2 SYDVKM. Trimming left V 9 bases short and J 0 bases short, with 14 bases between. The CDR3 loop reads CASAYRTANTGELFF. The CDR3 nucleotides read TGTGCCAGTGCATACCGGACCGCGAACACCGGGGAGCTGTTTTTT.

This clonotype was seen more than once but under ten times. The chain links TRBV10-3 to TRBJ2-1; TRBD1 might be the D (6 bases). V lost 7 bases and J 5 bases, leaving 9 bases between the germline ends. This CDR3 is built from 12 residues. Germline V gene data show CDR1 as ENHRY and CDR2 as SYGVKD. CDR3 loop: CAIKGGNNEQFF. As DNA, the CDR3 is TGTGCCATCAAAGGGGGAAACAATGAGCAGTTCTTC.

This clonotype was seen many times. V and J are TRBV11-2 and TRBJ2-1, with 7 bases identical to TRBD2. The CDR3 covers 17 residues. Germline V gene data show CDR1 as SGHAT and CDR2 as FQNNGV. The V segment lost 5 bases and the J segment 6 bases; nucleotides outside the gene matches: 16. DNA for the CDR3: TGTGCCAGCAGCCGCCCCTTCCGGGGGGAGTCTCTCAATGAGCAGTTCTTC. It is translated as CASSRPFRGESLNEQFF.

This clonotype occurred a few times. This chain links TRBV6-5 with TRBJ2-7; 7 nucleotides match TRBD2. This CDR3 contains 16 residues. The germline gives CDR1 MNHEY, CDR2 SVGAGI. The J segment lost 2 bases and the V segment lost 2 bases, leaving 9 bases of the junction unmatched. This chain's CDR3 is CASSYTRPGGAYEQYV. CDR3 DNA: TGTGCCAGCAGTTACACTCGTCCGGGAGGCGCCTACGAGCAGTACGTC.

This clonotype was observed many times. This chain joins TRBV4-2 and TRBJ2-1; the match to TRBD2 covers 8 bases. The length of the CDR3 is 17 residues. In germline, CDR1 is LGHNA, CDR2 YNFKEQ. The J segment lost 6 bases and the V segment lost 4 bases, leaving 14 bases of the junction unmatched. The CDR3 region has the DNA TGTGCCAGCAGCCGTGCCATACTAGCGGACAGCATCAATGAGCAGTTCTTC. Amino acids: CASSRAILADSINEQFF.

This clonotype was observed a few times. This chain joins TRBV7-2 and TRBJ1-5, with 7 bases lining up with TRBD1. The CDR3 is made up of 15 amino acids. The germline V gene encodes CDR1 SGHTA and CDR2 FQGNSA. The V segment lost 3 bases and the J segment 4 bases; nucleotides outside the gene matches: 6. In DNA, the CDR3 is TGTGCCAGCAGCTTTCCGGGACAGCTAAATCAGCCCCAGCATTTT. Translation: CASSFPGQLNQPQHF. Based on the CDR3 plus reference TRBV7-2 and TRBJ1-5, the full variable domain is GAGVSQSPSNKVTEKGKDVELRCDPISGHTALYWYRQSLGQGLEFLIYFQGNSAPDKSGLPSDRFSAERTGGSVSTLTIQRTQQEDSAVYLCASSFPGQLNQPQHFGDGTRLSIL.

This clonotype was observed a few times. The rearrangement joins TRBV7-9 to TRBJ2-1, with D hard to call. Germline-derived CDR1 and CDR2 are SEHNR and FQNEAQ (reference sequence). This CDR3 comprises 14 residues. V was cut by 5 bases and J by 7 bases, with 15 bases left in between. Here the CDR3 DNA reads TGTGCCAGCAGCCGCGACCTGTTGAGTAATGAGCAGTTCTTC. Its protein is CASSRDLLSNEQFF.

There are many counts of this clonotype. The chain has TRBV9 and TRBJ2-1, with D possibly TRBD2 on 5 matching bases. V was trimmed by 3 bases and J by 9 bases, leaving 16 bases between them. Germline values: CDR1 SGDLS, CDR2 YYNGEE. The CDR3 is 14 residues long. CDR3 amino acids: CASSAQESGTEQFF. In DNA form, the CDR3 reads TGTGCCAGCAGCGCCCAGGAGAGCGGCACTGAGCAGTTCTTC.

This clonotype was seen more than once but under ten times. The chain carries TRBV20-1 and TRBJ2-1; D is tentatively TRBD1 or TRBD2 (5 bases each). The V and J ends lost 2 bases and 6 bases respectively, with 11 bases between them. Germline V CDR1 and CDR2: DFQATT, SNEGSKA (reference sequence). The CDR3 length is 13 residues. The CDR3 DNA sequence: TGCAGTGCTAGACCCGGGACCGCCAATGAGCAGTTCTTC. It yields the protein CSARPGTANEQFF.

V usage is TRBV12-3 or TRBV12-4 and J usage is TRBJ2-7, with 9 bases aligning to TRBD1. V gave up 6 bases and J gave up 3 bases; unmatched junction bases: 9. This CDR3 comprises 15 residues. CDR3 residues: CASSGGTGRFYEQYF. In DNA, the CDR3 is TGTGCCAGCAGCGGGGGGACAGGGAGATTCTACGAGCAGTACTTC.

This clonotype was seen ten or more times. The gene calls are TRBV5-1 and TRBJ2-1; D possibly corresponds to TRBD2 (5 bases). V was cut by 3 bases and J by 6 bases, with 31 bases left in between. The CDR3 loop spans 20 amino acids. CDR1 is SGHRS and CDR2 is YFSETQ in the germline V gene. CDR3 sequence (DNA): TGCGCCAGCAGCTATTCCGGGATTCTCTCCCGCGGCAATCGAGGCAATGAGCAGTTCTTC. Protein product: CASSYSGILSRGNRGNEQFF.